This T cell receptor beta chain is from a study of shared clonotypes between healthy human individuals. Study-level information: Three plates each covered CD4 naive and memory; CD8 naive two, CD8 memory one.

Study results and caveats: A generally larger estimated richness was seen in naive subsets than in memory subsets.

The assay used deep level. The method was immunoSEQ multiplex PCR; TCRdb's version includes in-frame clones alone and lacks a portion of them. The sample includes 2 million to 2.5 million clones, about 92% of them seen just once. This clone was counted once. Its antigen is unknown. Donors comprised healthy HIV-negative adults lacking recent acute infections or vaccinations. Germline V gene lookup returns CDR1 LNHDA and CDR2 SQIVND (reference sequence). The CDR3 is 14 residues long. V lost 6 bases to trimming and J lost 8 bases; unmatched junction nucleotides: 7. This chain joins TRBV19 and TRBJ2-1; 10 bases are shared with TRBD1. The origin of this receptor is a man between 18 and 35 years old in good health. Some clones in this sample may be carry-over from other donors' samples. The specimen was naive CD4+ T cells from PBMCs. The subset was: CD45RA+ positively selected. The CDR3 bases are TGTGCCAGTAGACGACAGGGGGCGCGCCATGAGCAGTTCTTC. It specifies CASRRQGARHEQFF.